This T cell receptor (beta chain) was sequenced in a study of cytomegalovirus exposure and HLA in healthy donors. Study observations and caveats: Other equally common chains were less clonally expanded than HLA-associated TCR beta chains, a later analysis showed. Indistinguishable V segments, including TRBV6-2 and TRBV6-3, were excluded.

This PCR relied on a set of 60 Vbeta primers and 13 Jbeta primers. Sequencing was performed with immunoSEQ multiplex PCR; in TCRdb, only in-frame clones are kept and a portion is missing. Of more than 150,000 clones listed, roughly four fifths were seen once; the top ten hold about 1.6%. V gave up 3 bases and J gave up 1 base; unmatched junction bases: 4. The CDR3 contains 15 residues. Germline V gene sequence: CDR1 SGHDT, CDR2 YYEEEE. As for this clone: Its antigen is not identified.

The receptor was derived from a man aged 18 to 30 in good health and CMV-seronegative. The sequenced material came from PBMCs. The rearrangement joins TRBV5-6 to TRBJ2-7; 10 positions match TRBD2. The CDR3 loop reads CASSSGLAISYEQYF. The CDR3 DNA reads as TGTGCCAGCAGCTCGGGACTAGCGATTTCCTACGAGCAGTACTTC.